These 10 T cell receptor beta chains originate from one sample sequenced in a study of shared clonotypes between healthy human individuals. The protocol was immunoSEQ multiplex PCR, while the TCRdb copy is restricted to in-frame clones and leaves out a portion. The sample records around 1.9 million clones, approximately 94% being singletons. In the naive CD8 group, cells lacked CD45RO and were positively selected for CCR7, so terminally differentiated effector memory CD45RA+ cells were left out. The source material was naive CD8+ T cells from PBMCs. Receptors were obtained from a man younger than 30 in good health. Some clones in this sample may be carry-over from other donors' samples.

This chain connects TRBV9 to TRBJ2-3; perhaps D is TRBD1 or TRBD2 (6 bases each). Per germline, CDR1 SGDLS and CDR2 YYNGEE. The CDR3 spans 15 residues. V was cut by 3 bases and J by 6 bases, with 17 bases left in between. The CDR3: CASSGGGKGGDTQYF. The DNA for the CDR3 is TGTGCCAGCAGCGGAGGCGGCAAGGGGGGTGATACGCAGTATTTT. Looking up the rest from reference TRBV9 and TRBJ2-3 gives the full variable domain: DSGVTQTPKHLITATGQRVTLRCSPRSGDLSVYWYQQSLDQGLQFLIQYYNGEERAKGNILERFSAQQFPDLHSELNLSSLELGDSALYFCASSGGGKGGDTQYFGPGTRLTVL.

The CDR3 region is CASSPTGGKYEQYF. The DNA for the CDR3 is TGCGCCAGCAGCCCGACAGGGGGAAAATACGAGCAGTACTTC. The chain links TRBV4-1 to TRBJ2-7, with 9 nucleotides matching TRBD1. The CDR3 sequence is 14 residues long. The trim removed 4 bases at V and 4 bases at J, leaving 5 bases unmatched. Germline V gene data show CDR1 as MGHRA and CDR2 as YSYEKL.

The chain carries TRBV27 and TRBJ1-5; D not certain. The V end lost 5 bases, the J end lost 3 bases, and 17 bases lay between the germline ends. From germline, CDR1 is MNHEY and CDR2 SMNVEV (reference sequence). The CDR3 length is 16 residues. DNA for the CDR3: TGTGCCAGCAGTCCCCTCAATCGACGGGTCAATCAGCCCCAGCATTTT. Translation: CASSPLNRRVNQPQHF.

This chain connects TRBV5-6 to TRBJ2-7; D tentatively reads TRBD1 or TRBD2 (5 bases each). The V and J ends lost 7 bases and 0 bases respectively, with 26 bases between them. CDR1 is SGHDT and CDR2 is YYEEEE in the germline V gene. This CDR3 spans 18 amino acids. DNA of the CDR3: TGTGCCAGCGAAGCTACGCCGGGGATCGTCAGGGCCTCCTACGAGCAGTACTTC. Its translation: CASEATPGIVRASYEQYF. Full variable domain (remainder filled in from reference TRBV5-6 and TRBJ2-7): DAGVTQSPTHLIKTRGQQVTLRCSPKSGHDTVSWYQQALGQGPQFIFQYYEEEERQRGNFPDRFSGHQFPNYSSELNVNALLLGDSALYLCASEATPGIVRASYEQYFGPGTRLTVT.

The rearrangement links TRBV2 to TRBJ1-2; D gene ambiguous. V was pared by 4 bases and J by 6 bases, with 12 bases between. In germline, CDR1 is SNHLY, CDR2 FYNNEI. The CDR3 has 13 amino acids. The CDR3 sequence is CASSGPTQDGYTF. CDR3 bases: TGTGCCAGCAGTGGGCCGACCCAGGATGGCTACACCTTC.

The V and J genes are TRBV9 and TRBJ2-3; D unresolved. This CDR3 is built from 14 residues. V dropped 0 bases and J dropped 4 bases, with 9 bases sitting between them. Germline assignment: CDR1 SGDLS and CDR2 YYNGEE. CDR3 sequence: CASSVDGFSDTQYF. The CDR3 nucleotides read TGTGCCAGCAGCGTAGACGGGTTTTCAGATACGCAGTATTTT. Filled out from reference TRBV9 and TRBJ2-3, the complete variable domain reads DSGVTQTPKHLITATGQRVTLRCSPRSGDLSVYWYQQSLDQGLQFLIQYYNGEERAKGNILERFSAQQFPDLHSELNLSSLELGDSALYFCASSVDGFSDTQYFGPGTRLTVL.

V gene TRBV27 combines with J gene TRBJ1-5; a weak D match, TRBD1 (6 bases). The V end lost 4 bases, the J end lost 3 bases, and 16 bases lay between the germline ends. Germline CDR1 reads MNHEY; CDR2 reads SMNVEV (reference sequence). This CDR3 comprises 16 residues. DNA of the CDR3: TGTGCCAGCAGTTCCCTGTCCGGGACAACCAATCAGCCCCAGCATTTT. Amino acid sequence: CASSSLSGTTNQPQHF.

This rearrangement joins TRBV5-1 to TRBJ2-1; a weak D match, TRBD1 (5 bases). Germline-derived CDR1 and CDR2 are SGHRS and YFSETQ. Trimming removed 0 bases at V and 14 bases at J, with 18 bases between. The CDR3 consists of 14 residues. CDR3 coding DNA: TGCGCCAGCAGCTTGGAAGGGTCTAGGGGTTTTGAGTTCTTC. Translated, it gives CASSLEGSRGFEFF.

J is TRBJ2-7 and V is TRBV30; no reliable D call. Germline loops: CDR1 GTSNPN, CDR2 SVGIG (reference sequence). There are 11 residues in the CDR3. Between the trimmed V and J ends, which lost 4 bases and 4 bases, there was a span of 8 bases. CDR3 in amino acids: CAWKSLYEQYF. As DNA, the CDR3 is TGTGCCTGGAAGTCCCTATACGAGCAGTACTTC.

In its sample, this clone was seen a few times. The chain combines TRBV6-1 with TRBJ1-1; D is undetermined. Germline assignment: CDR1 MNHNS and CDR2 SASEGT. There are 16 residues in the CDR3. Trimming left V 3 bases short and J 10 bases short, with 24 bases between. CDR3 DNA sequence: TGTGCCAGCAGTGAGCAGCGAAGCATTGACACTTCGAGAGCTTTCTTT. Its translation is CASSEQRSIDTSRAFF.